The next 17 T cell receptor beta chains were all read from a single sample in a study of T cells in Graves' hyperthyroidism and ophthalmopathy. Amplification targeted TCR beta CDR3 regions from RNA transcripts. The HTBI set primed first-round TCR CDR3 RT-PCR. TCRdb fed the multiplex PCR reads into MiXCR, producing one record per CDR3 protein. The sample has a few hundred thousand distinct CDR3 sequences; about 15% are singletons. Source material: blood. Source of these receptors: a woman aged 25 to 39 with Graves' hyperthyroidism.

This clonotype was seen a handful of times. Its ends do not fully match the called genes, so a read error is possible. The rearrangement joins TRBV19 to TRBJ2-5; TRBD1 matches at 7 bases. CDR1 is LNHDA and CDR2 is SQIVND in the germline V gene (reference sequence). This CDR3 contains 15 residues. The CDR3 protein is CASSGTESVQEAQYF. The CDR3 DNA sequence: TGTGCCAGTAGCGGGACAGAATCGGTTCAAGAGGCCCAGTACTTC.

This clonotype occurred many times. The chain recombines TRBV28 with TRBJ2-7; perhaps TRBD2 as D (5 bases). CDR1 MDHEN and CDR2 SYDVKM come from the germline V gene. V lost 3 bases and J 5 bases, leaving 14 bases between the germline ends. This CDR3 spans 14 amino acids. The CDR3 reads CASSLGGSADEQYF. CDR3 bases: TGTGCCAGCAGTTTGGGTGGGAGCGCCGACGAGCAGTACTTC.

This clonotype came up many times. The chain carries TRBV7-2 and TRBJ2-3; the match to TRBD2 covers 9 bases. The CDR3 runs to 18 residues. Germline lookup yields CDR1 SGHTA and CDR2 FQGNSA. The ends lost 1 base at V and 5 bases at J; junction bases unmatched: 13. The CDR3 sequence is CASSLVVGAGGRLDTQYF. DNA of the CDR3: TGTGCCAGCAGCTTAGTTGTCGGAGCGGGAGGCCGATTAGATACGCAGTATTTT.

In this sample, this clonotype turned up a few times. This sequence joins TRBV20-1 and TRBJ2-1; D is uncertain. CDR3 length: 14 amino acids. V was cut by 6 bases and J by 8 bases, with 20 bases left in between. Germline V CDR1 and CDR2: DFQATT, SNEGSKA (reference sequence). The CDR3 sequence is CSAPELPSLYEQFF. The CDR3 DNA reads TGCAGTGCACCCGAATTGCCCTCTTTGTATGAGCAGTTCTTC.

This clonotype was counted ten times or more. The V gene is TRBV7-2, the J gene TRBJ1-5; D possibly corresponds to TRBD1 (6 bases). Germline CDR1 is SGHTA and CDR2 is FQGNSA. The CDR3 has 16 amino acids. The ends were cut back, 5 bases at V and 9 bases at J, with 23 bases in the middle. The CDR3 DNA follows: TGTGCCAGCAGCGTCGGCAGGGGAACTTCGGGTGCGCCCCAGCATTTT. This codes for CASSVGRGTSGAPQHF.

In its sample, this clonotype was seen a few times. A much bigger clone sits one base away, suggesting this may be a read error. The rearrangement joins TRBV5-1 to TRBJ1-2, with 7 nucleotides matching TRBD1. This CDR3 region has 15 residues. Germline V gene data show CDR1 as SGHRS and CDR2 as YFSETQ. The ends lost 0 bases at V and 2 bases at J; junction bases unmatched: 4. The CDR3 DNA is TGCGCCAGCAGCTTGGGCACAGGGGCGAACTATGGCTACACCTTC. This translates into CASSLGTGANYGYTF.

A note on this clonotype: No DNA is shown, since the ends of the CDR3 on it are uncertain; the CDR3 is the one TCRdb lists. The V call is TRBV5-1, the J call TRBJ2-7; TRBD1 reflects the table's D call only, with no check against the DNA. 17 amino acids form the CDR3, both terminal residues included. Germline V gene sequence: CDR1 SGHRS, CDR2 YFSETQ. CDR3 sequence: CASSFRGRTGRNYEQYF.

The DNA of the CDR3 is TGCAGTGCTAGAGTAGGGCTAGCGGGTGGTGTTGGTCCAGATACGCAGTATTTT. This translates into CSARVGLAGGVGPDTQYF. The chain uses TRBV20-1 and TRBJ2-3, with 8 bases that match TRBD2. Germline V CDR1 and CDR2: DFQATT, SNEGSKA (reference sequence). The CDR3 contains 18 residues. Trimming at V came to 1 base and at J to 4 bases, leaving 16 bases not matched to a gene.

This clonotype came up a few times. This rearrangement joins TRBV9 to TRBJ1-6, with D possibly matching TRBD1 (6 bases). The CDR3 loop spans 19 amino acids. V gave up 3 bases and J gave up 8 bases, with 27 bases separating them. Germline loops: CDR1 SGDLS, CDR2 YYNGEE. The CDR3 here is CASSAGSGTGRFVYSPLHF. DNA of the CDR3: TGTGCCAGCAGCGCCGGGTCTGGTACAGGGAGGTTCGTCTATTCACCCCTCCACTTT.

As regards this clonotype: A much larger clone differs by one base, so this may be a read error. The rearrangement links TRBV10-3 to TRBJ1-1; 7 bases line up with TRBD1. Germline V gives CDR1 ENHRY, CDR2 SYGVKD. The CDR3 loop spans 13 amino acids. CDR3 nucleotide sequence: TGTGCCATCAGTACTCAGGGGGACACTGGAGCTTTCTTT. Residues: CAISTQGDTGAFF.

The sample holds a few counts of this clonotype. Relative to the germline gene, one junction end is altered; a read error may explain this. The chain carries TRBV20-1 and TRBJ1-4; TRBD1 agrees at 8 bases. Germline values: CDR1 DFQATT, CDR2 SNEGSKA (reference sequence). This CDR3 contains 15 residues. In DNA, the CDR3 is TGCAGTGCTAGAGACCCGACAGGGGTGGATGAAAAACTGTTTTTC. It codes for CSARDPTGVDEKLFF.

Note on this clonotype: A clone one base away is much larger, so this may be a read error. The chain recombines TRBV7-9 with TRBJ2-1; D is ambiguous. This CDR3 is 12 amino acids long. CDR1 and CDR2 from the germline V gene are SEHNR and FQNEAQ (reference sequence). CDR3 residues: CVSSFHLGLEFF. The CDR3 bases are TGTGTCAGCAGCTTCCACCTAGGGTTGGAGTTCTTC.

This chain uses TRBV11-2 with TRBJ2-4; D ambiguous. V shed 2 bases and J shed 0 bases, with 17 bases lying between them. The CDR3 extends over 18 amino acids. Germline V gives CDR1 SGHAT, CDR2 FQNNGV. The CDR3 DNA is TGTGCCAGCAGCTTATTTAGTATTACAGAGATAGCCAAAAACATTCAGTACTTC. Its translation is CASSLFSITEIAKNIQYF.

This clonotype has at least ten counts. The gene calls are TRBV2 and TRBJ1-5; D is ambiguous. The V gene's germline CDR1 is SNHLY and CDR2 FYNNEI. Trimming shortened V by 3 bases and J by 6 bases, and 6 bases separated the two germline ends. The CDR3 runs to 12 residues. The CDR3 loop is CASSETTQPQHF. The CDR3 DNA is TGTGCCAGCAGTGAGACTACTCAGCCCCAGCATTTT.

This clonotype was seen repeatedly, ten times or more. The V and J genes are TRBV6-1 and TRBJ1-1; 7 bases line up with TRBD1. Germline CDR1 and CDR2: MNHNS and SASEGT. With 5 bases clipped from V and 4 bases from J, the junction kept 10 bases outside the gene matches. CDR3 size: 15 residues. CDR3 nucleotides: TGTGCCAGCAGTAACCGACAGGGCCGGGGCACTGAAGCTTTCTTT. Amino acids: CASSNRQGRGTEAFF.

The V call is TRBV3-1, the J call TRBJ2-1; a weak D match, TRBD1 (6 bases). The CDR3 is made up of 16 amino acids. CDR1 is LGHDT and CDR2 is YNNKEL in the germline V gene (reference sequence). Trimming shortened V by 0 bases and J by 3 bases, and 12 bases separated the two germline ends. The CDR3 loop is CASSQEGQRFYNEQFF. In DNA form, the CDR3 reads TGTGCCAGCAGCCAAGAAGGACAGCGGTTCTACAATGAGCAGTTCTTC.

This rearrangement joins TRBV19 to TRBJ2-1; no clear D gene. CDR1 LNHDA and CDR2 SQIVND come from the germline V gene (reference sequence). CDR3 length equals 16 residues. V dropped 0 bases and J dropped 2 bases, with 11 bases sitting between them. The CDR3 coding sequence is TGTGCCAGTAGTATAGACAGCAACCCGACCTACAATGAGCAGTTCTTC. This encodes CASSIDSNPTYNEQFF.